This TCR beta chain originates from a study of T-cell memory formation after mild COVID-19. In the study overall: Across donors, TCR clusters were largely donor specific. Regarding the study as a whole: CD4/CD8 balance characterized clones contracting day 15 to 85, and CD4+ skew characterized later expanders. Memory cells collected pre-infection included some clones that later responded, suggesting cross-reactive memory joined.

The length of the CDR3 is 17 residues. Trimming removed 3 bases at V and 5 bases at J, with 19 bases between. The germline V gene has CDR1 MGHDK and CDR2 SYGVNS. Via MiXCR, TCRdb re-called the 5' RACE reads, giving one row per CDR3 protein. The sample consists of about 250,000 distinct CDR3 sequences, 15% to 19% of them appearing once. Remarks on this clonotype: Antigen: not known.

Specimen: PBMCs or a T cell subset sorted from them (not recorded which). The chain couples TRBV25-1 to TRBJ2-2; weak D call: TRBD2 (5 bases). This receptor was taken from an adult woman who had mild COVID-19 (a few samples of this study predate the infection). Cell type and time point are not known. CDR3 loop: CASSDVRIPSGTGELFF. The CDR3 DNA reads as TGTGCCAGCAGTGACGTTCGAATCCCCTCGGGGACCGGGGAGCTGTTTTTT.